This T cell receptor beta chain is drawn from a study of blood T cell repertoires in COVID-19. In the study overall: Collection of acute and convalescent COVID-19 samples took place in the United States, Italy and Spain. Sample material is recorded as cDNA or gDNA derived from T cells, B-cell-depleted T cells, or PBMCs.

Between the trimmed V and J ends, which lost 6 bases and 4 bases, there was a span of 10 bases. The CDR3 has 13 amino acids. Clones were read by immunoSEQ multiplex PCR, and TCRdb kept only the in-frame ones, dropping some. The sample contains 150,000 to 250,000 clones, approximately 83% of which appear only once. The age range of participants was about 18 to 100 years, with residence in roughly 25 US areas. Recovered status applied to Cohort 3 donors who had two consecutive negative PCRs. It also applied to those with clearance or with symptom resolution. The TCR originated in a man in his forties who had recovered from COVID-19. The sample taken for sequencing was PBMCs or T cells enriched from blood (not recorded which). The chain joins TRBV12-3 or TRBV12-4 to TRBJ1-5; no clear D. The CDR3 sequence is CASSLQRNQPQHF. CDR3 coding DNA: TGTGCCAGCAGCCTACAGAGAAATCAGCCCCAGCATTTT.